Each of the 8 T cell receptor beta chains below was sequenced from the same sample in a study of blood T cell repertoires in COVID-19. Produced via immunoSEQ multiplex PCR; TCRdb's table is partial and in-frame only. The sample contains about 300,000 clones, around 84% of which appear only once. Sequenced sample: peripheral blood. These receptors all stem from a man between 65 and 85 years old with acute or convalescent COVID-19.

The rearrangement uses TRBV27 and TRBJ2-1; D call uncertain. Germline loops: CDR1 MNHEY, CDR2 SMNVEV (reference sequence). CDR3 length: 14 residues. V lost 5 bases and J 6 bases, leaving 14 bases between the germline ends. This CDR3 reads CASSPLLRVNEQFF. The CDR3 region has the DNA TGTGCCAGCAGTCCCCTCTTACGGGTCAATGAGCAGTTCTTC.

The chain has TRBV4-3 and TRBJ2-3; 9 bases are shared with TRBD2. The CDR3 consists of 13 residues. Per germline, CDR1 LGHNA and CDR2 YSLEER. Unmatched junction bases numbered 1, after V lost 5 bases and J lost 4 bases. The CDR3 bases are TGCGCCAGCAGCTTAGCGGGAGCAGATACGCAGTATTTT. Its protein product is CASSLAGADTQYF.

V gene TRBV30 combines with J gene TRBJ1-4, with D perhaps TRBD1 (6 bases). Trimming cost V 0 bases and J 4 bases, with 18 bases left between them. Germline assignment: CDR1 GTSNPN and CDR2 SVGIG (reference sequence). The CDR3 runs 17 residues. The CDR3 region has the DNA TGTGCCTGGAGTGTCCGATCAAGAGGACAGCTTAATGAAAAACTGTTTTTT. This codes for CAWSVRSRGQLNEKLFF.

The chain has TRBV28 and TRBJ2-7; TRBD1 aligns across 8 bases. The CDR3 is 15 amino acids. Germline values: CDR1 MDHEN, CDR2 SYDVKM. Trimming cost V 3 bases and J 4 bases; bases outside gene matches: 8. The CDR3: CASSLNGQGIYEQYF. In DNA, the CDR3 is TGTGCCAGCAGTTTGAATGGACAGGGTATATACGAGCAGTACTTC.

This rearrangement joins TRBV24-1 to TRBJ2-1; TRBD1 matches at 8 bases. V trimming: 5 bases; J trimming: 4 bases; junction bases outside the gene matches: 0. The CDR3 is 13 amino acids. The germline CDR1 and CDR2 sequences are KGHDR and SFDVKD. The CDR3 DNA follows: TGTGCCACCAGTGGGACAGGGTACAATGAGCAGTTCTTC. Amino acids: CATSGTGYNEQFF.

The chain carries TRBV15 and TRBJ2-1, with TRBD2 identical over 10 bases. CDR1 and CDR2 (germline): LNHNV, YYDKDF (reference sequence). V gave up 0 bases and J gave up 4 bases; unmatched junction bases: 3. The CDR3 consists of 16 residues. The CDR3 here is CATSRETSGIYNEQFF. The CDR3 DNA reads as TGTGCCACCAGCAGAGAAACTAGCGGGATTTACAATGAGCAGTTCTTC.

The V gene is TRBV7-2, the J gene TRBJ2-7; 12 bases fit TRBD1. Per the germline V gene, CDR1 is SGHTA and CDR2 is FQGNSA. This CDR3 is built from 15 residues. J was trimmed by 4 bases and V by 3 bases; bases with no gene match: 4. CDR3 residues: CASSFRDRGRYEQYF. In DNA form, the CDR3 reads TGTGCCAGCAGCTTCCGGGACAGGGGGCGATACGAGCAGTACTTC.

The rearrangement links TRBV3-1 (or the pseudogene TRBV3-2) to TRBJ2-6, with D maybe TRBD2 (7 bases). The CDR3 spans 18 residues. Trimming pared 3 bases from V and 0 bases from J, leaving 15 bases between. Germline CDR1 and CDR2: LGHDT and YNNKEL (reference sequence). For the CDR3, the DNA is TGTGCCAGCAGCCACTTGGGTGGGGGGGCCTCTGGGGCCAACGTCCTGACTTTC. Protein sequence: CASSHLGGGASGANVLTF.